Presented here are 24 T cell receptor beta chains from one specimen sequenced in a study of T cell repertoires in cytomegalovirus infection. Their antigens remain unidentified. MiXCR, applied by TCRdb to the reads, yields one record per CDR3 protein. Among roughly 500,000 distinct CDR3 sequences, roughly 42% were seen once, and the ten largest hold around 44%. The input for sequencing was cultured PBMCs, taken from culture after CMV antigen stimulation. Receptor source: a human donor in good health (CMV status not recorded). Some clones in this sample may be carry-over from other donors' samples.

The chain uses TRBV7-2 and TRBJ1-2, with D possibly TRBD1 on 6 matching bases. Germline assignment: CDR1 SGHTA and CDR2 FQGNSA. The CDR3 contains 14 residues. The germline V and J ends were trimmed by 3 bases and 6 bases, with 14 bases remaining between them. Written as DNA, the CDR3 is TGTGCCAGCAGCTTTACAGGGTTCGATAATGGCTACACCTTC. Translating gives CASSFTGFDNGYTF.

This chain links TRBV2 with TRBJ2-1; D is unresolved. CDR1 is SNHLY, CDR2 FYNNEI, per germline. Trimming left V 4 bases short and J 0 bases short, with 13 bases between. The CDR3 is 16 amino acids. As DNA, the CDR3 is TGTGCCAGCAGTGGCCCTTCTCCCCTCTCCTACAATGAGCAGTTCTTC. Amino acid sequence: CASSGPSPLSYNEQFF.

The chain carries TRBV7-8 and TRBJ2-2; D not certain. The V end was cut by 1 base, the J end by 6 bases, with 6 bases between. The CDR3 contains 13 residues. The germline V gene has CDR1 SGHVS and CDR2 FQNEAQ. As DNA, the CDR3 is TGTGCCAGCAGCTTAGTAGTCGCCGGGGAGCTGTTTTTT. As protein: CASSLVVAGELFF.

The chain couples TRBV7-2 to TRBJ2-3; D not resolved. Germline CDR1 and CDR2: SGHTA and FQGNSA. The ends were cut back, 2 bases at V and 2 bases at J, with 8 bases in the middle. This CDR3 is 14 amino acids long. CDR3 residues: CASSLLGFTDTQYF. The CDR3 bases are TGTGCCAGCAGCTTACTAGGCTTCACAGATACGCAGTATTTT.

V and J are TRBV19 and TRBJ2-1; the D is unclear. This CDR3 spans 14 amino acids. The V gene's germline CDR1 is LNHDA and CDR2 SQIVND (reference sequence). The V gene lost 1 base and the J gene lost 6 bases, with 10 bases spanning the gap. CDR3 loop: CASSIGAIGNEQFF. The CDR3, as DNA: TGTGCCAGTAGTATAGGGGCGATCGGCAATGAGCAGTTCTTC. The whole variable domain, filled in from reference TRBV19 and TRBJ2-1, reads DGGITQSPKYLFRKEGQNVTLSCEQNLNHDAMYWYRQDPGQGLRLIYYSQIVNDFQKGDIAEGYSVSREKKESFPLTVTSAQKNPTAFYLCASSIGAIGNEQFFGPGTRLTVL.

The genes are TRBV2 and TRBJ1-1; D is undetermined. Per germline, CDR1 SNHLY and CDR2 FYNNEI. V dropped 7 bases and J dropped 1 base, with 10 bases sitting between them. The CDR3 has 13 residues. The CDR3: CASKSVGNTEAFF. The CDR3 nucleotides are TGTGCCAGCAAGTCGGTAGGGAACACTGAAGCTTTCTTT.

The chain employs TRBV24-1 and TRBJ1-5, with TRBD1 matching 8 bases. With V trimmed by 4 bases and J by 6 bases, 13 bases remained unmatched. The CDR3 totals 17 residues. The germline V gene has CDR1 KGHDR and CDR2 SFDVKD. The CDR3 sequence: CATSDRTPGGSGQPQHF. CDR3 in DNA: TGTGCCACCAGTGACCGGACTCCAGGGGGCTCGGGTCAGCCCCAGCATTTT.

A few counts support this clonotype. The DNA of the CDR3 is TGTGCCAGCAGACTCAATGGACAGGTCCCGAACACTGAAGCTTTCTTT. This sequence encodes CASRLNGQVPNTEAFF. This chain connects TRBV27 to TRBJ1-1; 7 bases match TRBD1. J was trimmed by 1 base and V by 6 bases; bases with no gene match: 11. The CDR3 is 16 amino acids. Germline loops: CDR1 MNHEY, CDR2 SMNVEV (reference sequence).

The count of this clonotype is one. The chain employs TRBV3-1 and TRBJ2-3; no firm D call. The CDR3 loop spans 12 amino acids. Germline V gene lookup returns CDR1 LGHDT and CDR2 YNNKEL (reference sequence). The V and J ends lost 1 base and 3 bases respectively, with 2 bases between them. The CDR3 coding sequence is TGTGCCAGCAGCCAAGTGACAGATACGCAGTATTTT. Translation: CASSQVTDTQYF.

This clonotype was counted only a few times. The gene calls are TRBV28 and TRBJ2-7, with 8 positions matching TRBD2. J lost 4 bases, V lost 4 bases, and 6 bases had no gene match. CDR3 size: 14 residues. CDR1 is MDHEN and CDR2 is SYDVKM in the germline V gene. This chain's CDR3 is CASSSAGGRYEQYF. CDR3 in DNA: TGTGCCAGCAGTTCCGCGGGGGGCAGGTACGAGCAGTACTTC.

V and J are TRBV7-2 and TRBJ2-3, with D tentatively TRBD1 or TRBD2 (5 bases each). In germline, CDR1 is SGHTA, CDR2 FQGNSA. This CDR3 has 15 residues. The ends were cut back, 3 bases at V and 6 bases at J, with 16 bases in the middle. The CDR3 nucleotides are TGTGCCAGCAGCTTGTTGGGGGATAAATGGGATACGCAGTATTTT. Translation gives CASSLLGDKWDTQYF.

This clonotype was counted a few times. This chain uses TRBV7-2 with TRBJ2-1; 10 nucleotides match TRBD2. V lost 5 bases and J lost 6; bases outside the gene matches: 10. This CDR3 contains 16 residues. Germline V gives CDR1 SGHTA, CDR2 FQGNSA. CDR3 coding DNA: TGTGCCAGCAGCCCGCTAGCGGGAGTTTCCGTCAATGAGCAGTTCTTC. Translation: CASSPLAGVSVNEQFF.

A few counts support this clonotype. The rearrangement links TRBV5-6 to TRBJ2-7; no definite D call. CDR1 is SGHDT, CDR2 YYEEEE, per germline. This CDR3 comprises 14 residues. The V and J ends lost 0 bases and 6 bases respectively, with 13 bases between them. CDR3 nucleotides: TGTGCCAGCAGCTTGGGAGGTCCCTTCGGCGAGCAGTACTTC. Amino acid sequence: CASSLGGPFGEQYF.

The genes are TRBV19 and TRBJ1-2; D might be TRBD1 (6 bases). V was shortened by 4 bases and J by 8 bases, with 32 bases between the two germline ends. The germline CDR1 and CDR2 sequences are LNHDA and SQIVND (reference sequence). This CDR3 is 19 amino acids long. Written as DNA, the CDR3 is TGTGCCAGTAGTACAAGCCCGCTAGAGGGGGAGATGCTATTTAAAGGCTACACCTTC. This gives the protein CASSTSPLEGEMLFKGYTF.

This chain joins TRBV24-1 and TRBJ1-3, with a weak D call TRBD1 (6 bases). The germline V gene has CDR1 KGHDR and CDR2 SFDVKD. The CDR3 consists of 15 residues. Trimming removed 3 bases from V and 11 bases from J, with 19 bases in between. For the CDR3, the DNA is TGTGCCACCAGTGATCCGACCCGGGAAGGGGGGTCCATATATTTT. Protein product: CATSDPTREGGSIYF.

The chain recombines TRBV12-3 or TRBV12-4 with TRBJ2-7, with 12 bases identical to TRBD1. The length of the CDR3 is 14 residues. J was trimmed by 9 bases and V by 8 bases; bases with no gene match: 11. CDR3 nucleotide sequence: TGTGCCAGCTTTGCCGGGACAGGGGGCGGCGGGCAGTACTTC. Protein product: CASFAGTGGGGQYF.

There are many counts of this clonotype. The rearrangement uses TRBV7-2 and TRBJ1-5, with a possible D match to TRBD1 (5 bases). With 6 bases removed from V and 2 bases from J, the gap between germline ends came to 8 bases. This CDR3 spans 13 amino acids. From germline, CDR1 is SGHTA and CDR2 FQGNSA. The CDR3 is CASRDTGNQPQHF. The CDR3 region has the DNA TGTGCCAGCAGGGACACAGGCAATCAGCCCCAGCATTTT.

The chain has TRBV7-2 and TRBJ2-7; D not certain. This CDR3 region has 14 residues. Per the germline V gene, CDR1 is SGHTA and CDR2 is FQGNSA. Trimming cost V 8 bases and J 0 bases, with 14 bases left between them. For the CDR3, the DNA is TGTGCCAGCCCCCCCCCGGCCGGCTCCTACGAGCAGTACTTC. Protein: CASPPPAGSYEQYF.

This clonotype was seen more than once but under ten times. The gene calls are TRBV7-2 and TRBJ2-2, with TRBD2 identical over 11 bases. Germline lookup yields CDR1 SGHTA and CDR2 FQGNSA. CDR3 size: 18 residues. V dropped 1 base and J dropped 0; count of bases not matched to a gene: 4. The CDR3 coding sequence is TGTGCCAGCAGCTTAGGGCTAGCGGGGGGCTCGAACACCGGGGAGCTGTTTTTT. It encodes CASSLGLAGGSNTGELFF.

This clonotype showed up just once. The chain couples TRBV29-1 to TRBJ2-3; 7 bases align to TRBD1. This CDR3 is built from 13 residues. Germline assignment: CDR1 SQVTM and CDR2 ANQGSEA. The V and J ends lost 6 bases and 0 bases, in that order; junction bases with no gene match: 3. The CDR3 sequence is CSVTGASTDTQYF. In DNA form, the CDR3 reads TGCAGCGTCACAGGGGCCAGCACAGATACGCAGTATTTT.

V and J are TRBV6-6 and TRBJ2-3; D possibly corresponds to TRBD2 (6 bases). Trimming took 10 bases from V and 2 from J, leaving 19 bases between them. This CDR3 contains 15 residues. Germline CDR1 and CDR2: MNHNY and SVGAGI (reference sequence). CDR3 region: CATETGTGPTDTQYF. The CDR3 DNA is TGTGCCACCGAGACCGGGACTGGACCCACAGATACGCAGTATTTT.

The gene calls are TRBV9 and TRBJ2-3; no definite D call. CDR1 and CDR2 (germline): SGDLS, YYNGEE. This CDR3 is 13 amino acids long. V was pared by 4 bases and J by 4 bases, with 10 bases between. In nucleotides, the CDR3 is TGTGCCAGCAGCACTCGACCCCCAGATACGCAGTATTTT. This codes for CASSTRPPDTQYF.

This clonotype was seen once. The chain recombines TRBV5-6 with TRBJ1-1; perhaps TRBD1 as D (5 bases). Looked up from germline, CDR1 is SGHDT and CDR2 is YYEEEE. The CDR3 is made up of 15 amino acids. Trimming removed 4 bases from V and 4 bases from J, with 17 bases in between. In nucleotides, the CDR3 is TGTGCCAGCAGCACCTCCGGGACGGGGAGCACTGAAGCTTTCTTT. Protein product: CASSTSGTGSTEAFF.

This sequence joins TRBV19 and TRBJ1-5, with D possibly matching TRBD1 (5 bases). Trimming pared 9 bases from V and 9 bases from J, leaving 18 bases between. CDR1 LNHDA and CDR2 SQIVND come from the germline V gene (reference sequence). The CDR3 sequence is 13 residues long. This chain's CDR3 is CASAHGGLGPQHF. As DNA, the CDR3 is TGTGCCAGCGCCCACGGGGGTTTAGGGCCCCAGCATTTT.